A selection of T cell receptor beta chains follows, all from one sample in a study of persistence of HIV-infected CD4 T cells. Antigens for these TCRs are unknown. The table came from immunoSEQ multiplex PCR; TCRdb's copy has only in-frame clones and leaves some out. This table has more than 30,000 clones, 65% to 75% appearing once. This sample comprised CD4+ T cells sorted from PBMCs after roughly 18-hour stimulation, obtained from a patient who received antiretroviral therapy. Receptor source: an adult man with HIV who was CMV-seropositive. Each CDR3 is given with its conserved first and last residue. A D gene is named only where the DNA matches it firmly. Not every row has a clone size; where given, it reads once, few, many or a size class.

TRBD1	TRBV6-6	TRBJ1-3	NA	TGTGCCAGCAGTCCCGGACAGGGGCCGAGCTCTGGAAACACCATATATTTT	CASSPGQGPSSGNTIYF
NA	TRBV6-5	TRBJ1-1	NA	TGTGCCTCCAGGTCGGGGGTTCAGAGTACTGAAGCTTTCTTT	CASRSGVQSTEAFF
NA	TRBV3-1/TRBV3-2	TRBJ1-2	NA	TGTGCCAGCAGCCAAGGGGTTTCAGGGAGCTATGGCTACACCTTC	CASSQGVSGSYGYTF
NA	TRBV6-5	TRBJ2-7	NA	TGTGCCAGCAGTTACTCGGGAGGGACAGTGGACGAGCAGTACTTC	CASSYSGGTVDEQYF
NA	TRBV18	TRBJ1-1	NA	TGTGCCAGCTCACCTAACAGCCGGAACACTGAAGCTTTCTTT	CASSPNSRNTEAFF
TRBD1	TRBV24-1	TRBJ1-2	NA	TGTGCCACCAGTGATCCCAGTTCTACAGGGGTCCGGGGCTACACCTTC	CATSDPSSTGVRGYTF
TRBD2	TRBV2	TRBJ2-3	NA	TGTGCCAGCAGTGAATCGGGACTAGTAAGGTATTTT	CASSESGLVRYF
NA	TRBV28	TRBJ2-1	once	TGTGCCAGCAGTTTATCGGGCAGGGGACCGTTCTTC	CASSLSGRGPFF
TRBD1	TRBV19	TRBJ2-3	NA	TGTGCCAGTAGTGTACCGGGACAGATCACAGATACGCAGTATTTT	CASSVPGQITDTQYF
TRBD1	TRBV19	TRBJ1-4	NA	TGTGCCAGTAGGAGGACAGGATCTGGTGAAAAACTGTTTTTT	CASRRTGSGEKLFF
TRBD1	TRBV20-1	TRBJ1-5	NA	TGCAGTGCTAGTGATAACAGGGGAGGTCAGCCCCAGCATTTT	CSASDNRGGQPQHF
TRBD1	TRBV7-9	TRBJ2-3	NA	TGTGCCAGCAGCTTTTTCTACGGGACAGGTAGCACAGATACGCAGTATTTT	CASSFFYGTGSTDTQYF
NA	TRBV4-1	TRBJ2-2	once	TGCGCCACCAGCCCCCGGGAGCAGTTTACCGGGGAGCTGTTTTTT	CATSPREQFTGELFF
NA	TRBV10-3	TRBJ1-5	NA	TGTGCCATCAGAGAGGACGGGAGCAATCAGCCCCAGCATTTT	CAIREDGSNQPQHF
TRBD1	TRBV30	TRBJ1-5	NA	TGTGCCTGGAGTCCCCGACAGGGCTATCAGCCCCAGCATTTT	CAWSPRQGYQPQHF
NA	TRBV5-5	TRBJ2-3	NA	TGTGCCAGCAGCCACGGGACATGGGGGTCAGATACGCAGTATTTT	CASSHGTWGSDTQYF
NA	TRBV9	TRBJ1-2	NA	TGTGCCAGCAGCGTAGACTCTGCCTATGGCTACACCTTC	CASSVDSAYGYTF
NA	TRBV14	TRBJ1-1	NA	TGTGCCAGCAGCTTCCAGGGGTTAGGGAACACTGAAGCTTTCTTT	CASSFQGLGNTEAFF
TRBD1	TRBV6-6	TRBJ1-4	NA	TGTGCCAGCAGGCGCGACAGGGCCGCTAATGAAAAACTGTTTTTT	CASRRDRAANEKLFF
TRBD1	TRBV6-1	TRBJ2-3	medium-sized	TGTGCCAGCAGTGAGACCGGGACAGGGGGAACAGATACGCAGTATTTT	CASSETGTGGTDTQYF
NA	TRBV18	TRBJ2-7	NA	TGTGCCAGCTCACCAAAACCCTCCTACGAGCAGTACTTC	CASSPKPSYEQYF
TRBD2	TRBV10-3	TRBJ2-2	NA	TGTGCCATTCGAGGGGCCCCGGGGGGTCCCGGGGAGCTGTTTTTT	CAIRGAPGGPGELFF
NA	TRBV27	TRBJ2-6	NA	TGTGCCAGCAGTACCCAGGGCGCTGCTATGTCTGGGGCCAACGTCCTGACTTTC	CASSTQGAAMSGANVLTF
TRBD1	TRBV18	TRBJ2-1	NA	TGTGCCAGCTCACCGGACAGGTACAATGAGCAGTTCTTC	CASSPDRYNEQFF
NA	TRBV4-1	TRBJ2-7	NA	TGCGCCAGCAGCCAAGATAAGGCCAGCTACTACGAGCAGTACTTC	CASSQDKASYYEQYF
NA	TRBV7-8	TRBJ2-3	NA	TGTGCCAGCAGCTTAGTTGCGGGTGGGGTCACAGATACGCAGTATTTT	CASSLVAGGVTDTQYF
TRBD1	TRBV6-6	TRBJ1-3	NA	TGTGCCAGCAGTCCTCCAAAGACAGGGGGCTCCGGAAACACCATATATTTT	CASSPPKTGGSGNTIYF
TRBD2	TRBV15	TRBJ2-1	NA	TGTGCCACCAGCGGGACTAGCGCCTTAGACAATGAGCAGTTCTTC	CATSGTSALDNEQFF
TRBD1	TRBV12-3/TRBV12-4	TRBJ1-1	NA	TGTGCCACCCGGGACAGGGAGAACACTGAAGCTTTCTTT	CATRDRENTEAFF
TRBD2	TRBV14	TRBJ2-1	NA	TGTGCCAGCAGCATCCGACTAGCGGGTAGCTCCTACAATGAGCAGTTCTTC	CASSIRLAGSSYNEQFF
TRBD1	TRBV4-1	TRBJ2-5	few	TGCGCCAGCAGCCAAGTGGGGGACAGAGAAAAGTTACGGGAGACCCAGTACTTC	CASSQVGDREKLRETQYF
NA	TRBV7-3	TRBJ2-7	NA	TGTGCCAGCAGCTTATTTAGGATGGACGAGCAGTACTTC	CASSLFRMDEQYF